A single sample is the source of the 3 T cell receptor beta chains below, sequenced in a study of blood T cell repertoires in COVID-19. Profiling relied on immunoSEQ multiplex PCR, and the TCRdb table lists in-frame clones only, not all of them. The table lists some 58,000 clones, over 75% of them singletons. Sample: peripheral blood. The receptors shown here come from a man aged 35-49 years with acute or convalescent COVID-19.

The chain employs TRBV6-2 or TRBV6-3 and TRBJ2-1; TRBD2 is a possible D gene (7 bases). Deletions cut 4 bases from V and 6 bases from J, with 16 bases between. Germline V gene lookup returns CDR1 MNHEY and CDR2 SVGEGT. The CDR3 totals 15 residues. The DNA for the CDR3 is TGTGCCAGCAGTTGGCGGGGGCGGATGGGCAATGAGCAGTTCTTC. Translated, it gives CASSWRGRMGNEQFF.

V and J are TRBV11-2 and TRBJ2-7; 12 bases align to TRBD2. Germline values: CDR1 SGHAT, CDR2 FQNNGV. Unmatched junction bases numbered 4, after V lost 6 bases and J lost 4 bases. The CDR3 spans 14 residues. For the CDR3, the DNA is TGTGCCAGCAGGCGACTAGCGGGAGTTTACGAGCAGTACTTC. Its translation: CASRRLAGVYEQYF.

The chain links TRBV5-1 to TRBJ1-3; 7 bases match TRBD1. CDR3 length: 16 amino acids. With V trimmed by 5 bases and J by 0 bases, 8 bases remained unmatched. The germline gives CDR1 SGHRS, CDR2 YFSETQ. The CDR3 DNA follows: TGCGCCAGCAGGGCCAGGACAGGAAACTCTGGAAACACCATATATTTT. This encodes CASRARTGNSGNTIYF.